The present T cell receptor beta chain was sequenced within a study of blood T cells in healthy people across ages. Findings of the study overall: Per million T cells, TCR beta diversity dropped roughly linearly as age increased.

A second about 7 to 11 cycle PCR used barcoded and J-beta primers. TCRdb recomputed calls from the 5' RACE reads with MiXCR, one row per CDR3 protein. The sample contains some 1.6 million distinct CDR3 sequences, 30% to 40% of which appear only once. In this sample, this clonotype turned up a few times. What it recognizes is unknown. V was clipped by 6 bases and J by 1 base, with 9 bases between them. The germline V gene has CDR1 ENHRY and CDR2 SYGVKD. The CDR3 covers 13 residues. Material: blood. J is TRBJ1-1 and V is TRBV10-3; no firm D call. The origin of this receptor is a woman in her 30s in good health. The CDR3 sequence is CAIRPTANTEAFF. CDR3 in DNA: TGTGCCATCAGGCCCACAGCGAACACTGAAGCTTTCTTT.